The next 24 T cell receptor beta chains were all read from a single sample in a study of T cell responses to AZD1222 COVID-19 vaccine. TCRdb's copy holds only in-frame clones and misses some; the assay was immunoSEQ multiplex PCR. Found here are fewer than 55,000 clones, about 90% of them singletons; the top ten hold over 30%. The input for sequencing was peripheral blood, taken 28 days after the second AZD1222 dose. Receptors originate from an adult who received the AZD1222 COVID-19 vaccine.

The chain links TRBV7-2 to TRBJ2-7, with a weak D call TRBD1 (5 bases). The V end was cut by 0 bases, the J end by 2 bases, with 11 bases between. The CDR3 covers 15 residues. Per the germline V gene, CDR1 is SGHTA and CDR2 is FQGNSA. CDR3 coding DNA: TGTGCCAGCAGCTTAGCGGGGCAGGTCACCTACGAGCAGTACTTC. Amino acid sequence: CASSLAGQVTYEQYF.

This chain links TRBV6-2 or TRBV6-3 with TRBJ2-7, with 11 bases that match TRBD1. V was pared by 6 bases and J by 7 bases, with 5 bases of the junction left unmatched. In germline, CDR1 is MNHEY, CDR2 SVGEGT. The CDR3 is 13 amino acids. The CDR3 spells CASSWTGGYEQYF. The CDR3 nucleotides are TGTGCCAGCAGCTGGACAGGGGGCTATGAGCAGTACTTC.

The V and J genes are TRBV5-4 and TRBJ2-6; D gene ambiguous. Per germline, CDR1 SGHNT and CDR2 YYREEE (reference sequence). The CDR3 loop spans 17 amino acids. The V end lost 0 bases, the J end lost 0 bases, and 10 bases lay between the germline ends. The CDR3 DNA is TGTGCCAGCAGCTTGGGACACGGATCCTCTGGGGCCAACGTCCTGACTTTC. It yields the protein CASSLGHGSSGANVLTF.

This clone was seen once. The chain links TRBV6-1 to TRBJ1-2; D is uncertain. Trimming removed 4 bases at V and 5 bases at J, with 20 bases between. The germline gives CDR1 MNHNS, CDR2 SASEGT. This CDR3 has 16 amino acids. The CDR3 loop is CASSGRQVGIWYGYTF. In DNA form, the CDR3 reads TGTGCCAGCAGTGGGAGGCAAGTCGGAATATGGTATGGCTACACCTTC.

J is TRBJ1-2 and V is TRBV11-2, with a tentative D call TRBD1 (5 bases). Germline V gene lookup returns CDR1 SGHAT and CDR2 FQNNGV. The length of the CDR3 is 14 residues. Trimming stripped 6 bases from V and 1 base from J, with 12 bases between. In DNA form, the CDR3 reads TGTGCCAGCAGTACACACAGGTTTAACTATGGCTACACCTTC. Encoded protein: CASSTHRFNYGYTF.

V and J are TRBV19 and TRBJ1-3; no clear D gene. Trimming removed 7 bases at V and 4 bases at J, with 14 bases between. The germline gives CDR1 LNHDA, CDR2 SQIVND (reference sequence). This CDR3 comprises 14 residues. The CDR3 DNA reads as TGTGCCAGTATAACCGCAGGAGGAGGAAACACCATATATTTT. Its protein is CASITAGGGNTIYF.

This clone was detected only a few times. The chain employs TRBV30 and TRBJ1-3; TRBD1 matches at 7 bases. Per the germline V gene, CDR1 is GTSNPN and CDR2 is SVGIG (reference sequence). Trimming at V came to 5 bases and at J to 2 bases, leaving 3 bases not matched to a gene. The CDR3 is made up of 13 amino acids. CDR3 loop: CAWGTGAGNTIYF. CDR3 nucleotides: TGTGCCTGGGGCACAGGGGCTGGAAACACCATATATTTT.

A word on this clone: The same CDR3 is also encoded by other DNA sequences in this sample. V gene TRBV11-3 combines with J gene TRBJ2-3; D might be TRBD2 (6 bases). CDR3 length: 12 amino acids. Germline V gene sequence: CDR1 SGHNT, CDR2 YENEEA. With 5 bases removed from V and 5 bases from J, the gap between germline ends came to 8 bases. This CDR3 is CASSPGGDTQYF. The CDR3 region has the DNA TGTGCCAGCAGCCCCGGGGGAGATACGCAGTATTTT.

V and J are TRBV5-1 and TRBJ1-4, with 9 nucleotides matching TRBD1. CDR3 length equals 16 residues. CDR1 is SGHRS, CDR2 YFSETQ, per germline. Trimming removed 0 bases from V and 7 bases from J; junction bases left unmatched: 7. Written as DNA, the CDR3 is TGCGCCAGCAGCTTGGCTGGGACAGGGTACAGTGAAAAACTGTTTTTT. Translation: CASSLAGTGYSEKLFF.

J is TRBJ1-5 and V is TRBV21-1. TRBV21-1 corresponds to a pseudogene. This CDR3 contains 17 residues. CDR3 loop: CASSRRLRGAGNQPQHF. The DNA of the CDR3 is TGTGCCAGCAGCCGCCGCCTTAGGGGGGCGGGCAATCAGCCCCAGCATTTT.

The chain recombines TRBV5-4 with TRBJ2-7; D assignment may be TRBD1 or TRBD2 (6 bases each). With 1 base removed from V and 0 bases from J, the gap between germline ends came to 11 bases. The V gene's germline CDR1 is SGHNT and CDR2 YYREEE (reference sequence). CDR3 length: 15 amino acids. CDR3 coding DNA: TGTGCCAGCAGCTTGTGGGGGGCGAGCTCCTACGAGCAGTACTTC. It encodes CASSLWGASSYEQYF.

For the CDR3, the DNA is TGTGCTAGTGGCCCCGGCCGGATTAACACTGAAGCTTTCTTT. Residues: CASGPGRINTEAFF. This chain joins TRBV12-5 and TRBJ1-1; D remains unclear. The CDR3 loop spans 14 amino acids. Trimming stripped 6 bases from V and 2 bases from J, with 13 bases between. Looked up from germline, CDR1 is LGHNT and CDR2 is FRNRAP.

This clone was seen just once. The chain links TRBV7-2 to TRBJ2-3; no definite D call. The germline V gene encodes CDR1 SGHTA and CDR2 FQGNSA. The V and J ends lost 5 bases and 14 bases respectively, with 17 bases between them. This CDR3 contains 12 residues. This chain's CDR3 is CASSQSTNVLYF. The CDR3 DNA sequence: TGTGCCAGCAGCCAGAGCACCAACGTTCTGTATTTT.

This chain uses TRBV19 with TRBJ2-7; 7 nucleotides align to TRBD1. The CDR3 runs 14 residues. Germline-derived CDR1 and CDR2 are LNHDA and SQIVND (reference sequence). The junction had 5 bases not matched to a gene; V was cut back by 4 bases and J by 2 bases. CDR3: CASSSLGTAYEQYF. In DNA form, the CDR3 reads TGTGCCAGTAGTAGTCTGGGGACAGCCTACGAGCAGTACTTC. The full variable domain, in which reference TRBV19 and TRBJ2-7 provide the parts outside the CDR3, is DGGITQSPKYLFRKEGQNVTLSCEQNLNHDAMYWYRQDPGQGLRLIYYSQIVNDFQKGDIAEGYSVSREKKESFPLTVTSAQKNPTAFYLCASSSLGTAYEQYFGPGTRLTVT.

This clone was detected once. V gene TRBV25-1 combines with J gene TRBJ1-3, with no clear D. Germline V gene sequence: CDR1 MGHDK, CDR2 SYGVNS. The CDR3 is 14 amino acids. The V gene lost 2 bases and the J gene lost 0 bases, with 5 bases spanning the gap. CDR3 amino acids: CASSENGSGNTIYF. CDR3 DNA sequence: TGTGCCAGCAGTGAAAATGGCTCTGGAAACACCATATATTTT.

The rearrangement uses TRBV30 and TRBJ1-1; D is unclear. This CDR3 is built from 14 residues. Germline values: CDR1 GTSNPN, CDR2 SVGIG (reference sequence). The V gene lost 5 bases and the J gene lost 4 bases, with 17 bases spanning the gap. The CDR3 region has the DNA TGTGCCTGGGGGGTCCCCCAGGTGGGCACTGAAGCTTTCTTT. This sequence encodes CAWGVPQVGTEAFF.

The V gene is TRBV5-6, the J gene TRBJ2-2; 9 nucleotides agree with TRBD2. CDR3 length: 15 amino acids. CDR1 and CDR2 from the germline V gene are SGHDT and YYEEEE. The J segment lost 1 base and the V segment lost 5 bases, leaving 3 bases of the junction unmatched. CDR3 nucleotide sequence: TGTGCCAGCAGTTATAGCGGGGGGAACACCGGGGAGCTGTTTTTT. The encoded protein is CASSYSGGNTGELFF.

The V and J genes are TRBV6-2 or TRBV6-3 and TRBJ1-6; TRBD1 might be the D (6 bases). V dropped 0 bases and J dropped 8 bases, with 14 bases sitting between them. The CDR3 consists of 16 residues. CDR1 is MNHEY and CDR2 is SVGEGT in the germline V gene. CDR3 coding DNA: TGTGCCAGCAGTTACTCCCCGAAGGGGGTGGATTCACCCCTCCACTTT. It specifies CASSYSPKGVDSPLHF.

In this sample, this clone turned up a few times. The CDR3 bases are TGTGCCAGTAGTATACCCACGGTTGGGAACACTGAAGCTTTCTTT. Translated: CASSIPTVGNTEAFF. V is TRBV19 and J is TRBJ1-1; D not resolved. Germline loops: CDR1 LNHDA, CDR2 SQIVND (reference sequence). The CDR3 is 15 residues long. The V end was cut by 2 bases, the J end by 1 base, with 11 bases between.

This chain uses TRBV5-4 with TRBJ1-1; perhaps TRBD1 as D (6 bases). Trimming stripped 5 bases from V and 7 bases from J, with 18 bases between. This CDR3 is built from 14 residues. Germline CDR1 SGHNT, CDR2 YYREEE (reference sequence). CDR3: CASSSSGTTFEAFF. In DNA form, the CDR3 reads TGTGCCAGCAGTTCCTCCGGGACAACTTTTGAAGCTTTCTTT.

This chain joins TRBV29-1 and TRBJ1-1; weak D call: TRBD1 (6 bases). The CDR3 runs to 15 residues. The V gene lost 7 bases and the J gene lost 0 bases, with 18 bases spanning the gap. Looked up from germline, CDR1 is SQVTM and CDR2 is ANQGSEA. This chain's CDR3 is CSATTQGWLNTEAFF. The CDR3 DNA reads TGCAGCGCCACAACACAGGGTTGGTTGAACACTGAAGCTTTCTTT.

The V gene is TRBV19, the J gene TRBJ1-4; no definite D call. With 4 bases removed from V and 15 bases from J, the gap between germline ends came to 12 bases. Looked up from germline, CDR1 is LNHDA and CDR2 is SQIVND (reference sequence). The CDR3 extends over 11 amino acids. The CDR3 coding sequence is TGTGCCAGTAGTACCGCCCACATATTGTTTTTT. Translating it yields CASSTAHILFF.

The chain links TRBV15 to TRBJ2-5, with D tentatively TRBD2 (6 bases). CDR3 length: 14 residues. The V gene's germline CDR1 is LNHNV and CDR2 YYDKDF (reference sequence). Trimming shortened V by 3 bases and J by 1 base, and 9 bases separated the two germline ends. The CDR3 is CATSRRGGQETQYF. DNA of the CDR3: TGTGCCACCAGCAGGAGGGGAGGCCAAGAGACCCAGTACTTC.

The genes are TRBV30 and TRBJ1-4; a weak D match, TRBD1 (6 bases). The CDR3 has 13 amino acids. Looked up from germline, CDR1 is GTSNPN and CDR2 is SVGIG (reference sequence). The CDR3 loop reads CAQRTATNEKLFF. CDR3 sequence (DNA): TGTGCACAGCGGACAGCAACTAATGAAAAACTGTTTTTT.